One T cell receptor beta chain is described in this entry. Its antigen is still unknown. The entry originates in a study of response to subunit inactivated influenza vaccine. The CDR3 sequence is 19 residues long. The trim removed 1 base at V and 4 bases at J, leaving 10 bases unmatched. Per germline, CDR1 KGHDR and CDR2 SFDVKD. In TCRdb, the RT-PCR reads were re-called with MiXCR into one record per CDR3 protein. The sample lists hundreds of thousands of distinct CDR3 sequences, around 20% occurring once. Findings and limits, study-wide: Authors suggested each seasonal flu vaccination may recruit only limited numbers of new T cells.

The chain joins TRBV24-1 to TRBJ2-2, with TRBD1 identical over 11 bases. The sequence derives from a man in his forties or fifties who received an inactivated influenza vaccine. Source: PBMCs from blood, taken approximately 5 days after vaccination. The CDR3 DNA sequence: TGTGCCACCAGTGATTTAGGGACAGGGGGGCCCACGAGCACCGGGGAGCTGTTTTTT. Translation gives CATSDLGTGGPTSTGELFF.